This T cell receptor beta chain is from a study of CD8+ T cells in alopecia areata. Treatment noted: oral pan-JAK inhibitor, 5-10 mg twice daily. Germline assignment: CDR1 SNHLY and CDR2 FYNNEI. The CDR3 consists of 13 residues. Trimming at V came to 8 bases and at J to 1 base, leaving 5 bases not matched to a gene. Sequencing used cDNA as its template, made by extracting RNA and reverse transcribing it. Produced via immunoSEQ multiplex PCR; TCRdb's table is partial and in-frame only. The repertoire holds over 150,000 clones, around 50% seen once, with approximately 12% in the top ten. J is TRBJ2-7 and V is TRBV2, with 7 bases identical to TRBD1. The starting material was CD8+ T cells sorted from blood, obtained at week 24, from a patient treated with tofacitinib. The sequence was obtained from a human donor with alopecia areata. The CDR3 reads CASLGTASYEQYF. The CDR3 nucleotides read TGTGCCAGCCTCGGGACAGCTTCCTACGAGCAGTACTTC.